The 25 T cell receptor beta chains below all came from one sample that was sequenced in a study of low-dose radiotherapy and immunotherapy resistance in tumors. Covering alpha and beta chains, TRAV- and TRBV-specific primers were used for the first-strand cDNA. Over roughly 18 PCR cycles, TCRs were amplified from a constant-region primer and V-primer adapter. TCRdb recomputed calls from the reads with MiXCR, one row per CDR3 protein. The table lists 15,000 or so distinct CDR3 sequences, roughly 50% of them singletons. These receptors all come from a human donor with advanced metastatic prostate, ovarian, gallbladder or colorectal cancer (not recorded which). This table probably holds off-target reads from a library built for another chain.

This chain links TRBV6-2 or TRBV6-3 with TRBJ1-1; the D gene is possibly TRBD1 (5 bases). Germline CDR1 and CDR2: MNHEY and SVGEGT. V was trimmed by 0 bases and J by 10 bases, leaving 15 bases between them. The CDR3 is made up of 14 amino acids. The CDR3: CASSYSNDRRGAFF. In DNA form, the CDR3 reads TGTGCCAGCAGTTACTCGAATGACCGGAGGGGAGCTTTCTTT.

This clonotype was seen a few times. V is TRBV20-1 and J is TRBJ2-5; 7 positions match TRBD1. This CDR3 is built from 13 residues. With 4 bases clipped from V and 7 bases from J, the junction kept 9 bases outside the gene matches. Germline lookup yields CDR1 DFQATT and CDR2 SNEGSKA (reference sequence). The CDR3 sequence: CSATRGPSGTQYF. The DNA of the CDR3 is TGCAGTGCTACGAGGGGGCCTTCGGGGACCCAGTACTTC.

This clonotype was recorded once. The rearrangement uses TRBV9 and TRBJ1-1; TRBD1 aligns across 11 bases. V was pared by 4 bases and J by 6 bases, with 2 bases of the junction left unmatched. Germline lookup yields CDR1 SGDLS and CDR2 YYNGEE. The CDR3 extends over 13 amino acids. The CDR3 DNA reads TGTGCCAGCAGCCAGGGACAGGGGGCTGAAGCTTTCTTT. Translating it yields CASSQGQGAEAFF.

In DNA form, the CDR3 reads TGCAGTGCTAGAGGAGACAGGGGGCATCAGCCCCAGCATTTT. Its protein product is CSARGDRGHQPQHF. V is TRBV20-1 and J is TRBJ1-5; 10 bases align to TRBD1. This CDR3 region has 14 residues. V shed 1 base, J shed 5 bases, and the junction held 2 bases outside the gene matches. Germline V gene sequence: CDR1 DFQATT, CDR2 SNEGSKA (reference sequence).

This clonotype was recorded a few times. In DNA form, the CDR3 reads TGCAGCTCCACGGGGGACCAAGAGACCCAGTACTTC. Amino acid sequence: CSSTGDQETQYF. The chain uses TRBV29-1 and TRBJ2-5; maybe TRBD2 (6 bases). The ends were cut back, 8 bases at V and 0 bases at J, with 10 bases in the middle. CDR3 length: 12 residues. Germline CDR1 reads SQVTM; CDR2 reads ANQGSEA.

The CDR3 nucleotides are TGCAGTGCTAGCCGAGGGACAGGGGCCTACGAGCAGTACTTC. It is translated as CSASRGTGAYEQYF. This rearrangement joins TRBV20-1 to TRBJ2-7; 10 nucleotides match TRBD1. The CDR3 consists of 14 residues. Germline CDR1 reads DFQATT; CDR2 reads SNEGSKA (reference sequence). V lost 3 bases and J lost 2; bases outside the gene matches: 4.

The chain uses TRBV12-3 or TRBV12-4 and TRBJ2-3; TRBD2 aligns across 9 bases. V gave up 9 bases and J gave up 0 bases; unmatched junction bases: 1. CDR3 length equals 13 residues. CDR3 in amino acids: CASSGGSTDTQYF. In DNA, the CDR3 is TGTGCCAGTAGCGGGGGCAGCACAGATACGCAGTATTTT.

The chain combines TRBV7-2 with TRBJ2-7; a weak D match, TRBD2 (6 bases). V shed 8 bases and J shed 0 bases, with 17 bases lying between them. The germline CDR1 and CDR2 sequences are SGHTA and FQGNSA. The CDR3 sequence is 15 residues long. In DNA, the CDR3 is TGTGCCAGCGGATTGGGACTCCGAATCTCCTACGAGCAGTACTTC. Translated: CASGLGLRISYEQYF. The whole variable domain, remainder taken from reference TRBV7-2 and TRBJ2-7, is GAGVSQSPSNKVTEKGKDVELRCDPISGHTALYWYRQSLGQGLEFLIYFQGNSAPDKSGLPSDRFSAERTGGSVSTLTIQRTQQEDSAVYLCASGLGLRISYEQYFGPGTRLTVT.

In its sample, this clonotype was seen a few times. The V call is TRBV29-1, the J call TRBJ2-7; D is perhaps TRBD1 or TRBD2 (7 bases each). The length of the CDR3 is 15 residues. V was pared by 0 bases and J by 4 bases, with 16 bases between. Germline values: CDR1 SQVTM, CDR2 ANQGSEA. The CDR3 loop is CSVEDWEGANYEQYF. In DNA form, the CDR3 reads TGCAGCGTTGAAGATTGGGAGGGGGCGAATTACGAGCAGTACTTC.

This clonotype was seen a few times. CDR3 coding DNA: TGTGCCGCGGGGGCCTACGAGCAGTACTTC. As protein: CAAGAYEQYF. This rearrangement joins TRBV6-1 to TRBJ2-7, with TRBD2 matching 7 bases. CDR1 is MNHNS, CDR2 SASEGT, per germline. The CDR3 totals 10 residues. The V segment lost 11 bases and the J segment 2 bases; nucleotides outside the gene matches: 0.

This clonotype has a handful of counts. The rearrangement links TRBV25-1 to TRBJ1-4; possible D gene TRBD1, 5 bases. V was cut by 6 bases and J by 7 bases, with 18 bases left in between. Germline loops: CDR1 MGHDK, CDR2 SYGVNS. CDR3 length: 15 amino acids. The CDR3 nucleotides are TGTGCCAGCAGAGACGCGGCAGGGACCGTTGAAAAACTGTTTTTT. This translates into CASRDAAGTVEKLFF.

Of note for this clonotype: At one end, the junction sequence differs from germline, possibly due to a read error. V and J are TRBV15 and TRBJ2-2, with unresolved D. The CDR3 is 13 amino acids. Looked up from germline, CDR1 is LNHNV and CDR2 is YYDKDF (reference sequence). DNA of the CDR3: TGTGCCACCAGCTGGGGATCCACCGTGGAGCTGTTTTTT. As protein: CATSWGSTVELFF.

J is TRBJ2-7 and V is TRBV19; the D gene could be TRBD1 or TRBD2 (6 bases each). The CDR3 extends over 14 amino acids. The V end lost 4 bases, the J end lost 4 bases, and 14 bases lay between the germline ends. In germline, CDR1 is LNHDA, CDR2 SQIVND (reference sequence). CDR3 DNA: TGTGCCAGTAGTACACCGGCGGGACAATACGAGCAGTACTTC. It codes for CASSTPAGQYEQYF.

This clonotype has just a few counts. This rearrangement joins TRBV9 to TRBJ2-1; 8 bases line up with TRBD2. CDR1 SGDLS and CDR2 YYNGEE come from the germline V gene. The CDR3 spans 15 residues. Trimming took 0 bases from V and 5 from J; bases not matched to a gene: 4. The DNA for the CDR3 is TGTGCCAGCAGCGTAGATCTAGCGGGCAACAATGAGCAGTTCTTC. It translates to CASSVDLAGNNEQFF.

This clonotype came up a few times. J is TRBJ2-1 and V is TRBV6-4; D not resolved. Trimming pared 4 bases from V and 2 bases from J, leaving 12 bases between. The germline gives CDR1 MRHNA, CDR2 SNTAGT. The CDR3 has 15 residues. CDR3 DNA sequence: TGTGCCAGCAGTGCGGCACCTGGGGCCTACAATGAGCAGTTCTTC. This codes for CASSAAPGAYNEQFF.

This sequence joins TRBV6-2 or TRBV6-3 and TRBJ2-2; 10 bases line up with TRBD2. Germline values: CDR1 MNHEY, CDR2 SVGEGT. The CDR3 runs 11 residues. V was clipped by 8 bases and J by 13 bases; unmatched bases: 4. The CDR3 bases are TGTGCCAGCCCCCGACTAGCGGGGCTGTTTTTT. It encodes CASPRLAGLFF.

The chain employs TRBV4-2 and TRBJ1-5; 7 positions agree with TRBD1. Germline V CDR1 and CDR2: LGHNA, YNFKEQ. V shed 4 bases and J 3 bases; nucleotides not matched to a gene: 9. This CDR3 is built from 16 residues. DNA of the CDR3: TGTGCCAGCAGCCCTCAACGGACAGGTAACAATCAGCCCCAGCATTTT. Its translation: CASSPQRTGNNQPQHF.

Written as DNA, the CDR3 is TGTGCCAGCAGTTACCCCCTGGACGGCCGCTCTGGAAACACCATATATTTT. Translating it yields CASSYPLDGRSGNTIYF. This chain connects TRBV6-2 or TRBV6-3 to TRBJ1-3; D not certain. Trimming took off 2 bases at V and 0 bases at J, with 14 bases between the two ends. The CDR3 runs to 17 residues. The germline V gene has CDR1 MNHEY and CDR2 SVGEGT.

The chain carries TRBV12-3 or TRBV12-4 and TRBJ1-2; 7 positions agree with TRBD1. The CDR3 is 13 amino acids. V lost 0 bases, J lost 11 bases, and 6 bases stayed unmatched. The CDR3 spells CASSLARDSYYTF. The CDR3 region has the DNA TGTGCCAGCAGTTTAGCCCGGGACAGTTATTACACCTTC.

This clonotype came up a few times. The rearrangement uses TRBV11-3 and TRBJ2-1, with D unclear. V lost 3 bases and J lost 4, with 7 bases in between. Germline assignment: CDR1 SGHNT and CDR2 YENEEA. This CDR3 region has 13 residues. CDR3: CASSFDPYNEQFF. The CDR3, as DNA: TGTGCCAGCAGCTTCGACCCTTACAATGAGCAGTTCTTC.

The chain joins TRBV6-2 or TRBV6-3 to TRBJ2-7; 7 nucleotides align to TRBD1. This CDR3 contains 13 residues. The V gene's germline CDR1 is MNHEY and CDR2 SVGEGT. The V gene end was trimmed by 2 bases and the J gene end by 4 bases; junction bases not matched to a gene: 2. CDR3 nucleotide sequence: TGTGCCAGCAGTTACAACAGGGGTTACGAGCAGTACTTC. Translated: CASSYNRGYEQYF.

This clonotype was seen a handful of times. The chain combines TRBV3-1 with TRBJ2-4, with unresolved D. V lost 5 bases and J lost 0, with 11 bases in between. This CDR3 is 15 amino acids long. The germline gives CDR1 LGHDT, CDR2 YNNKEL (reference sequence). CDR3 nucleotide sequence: TGTGCCAGCAGCTCACAATCGCTAGCCAAAAACATTCAGTACTTC. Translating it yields CASSSQSLAKNIQYF.

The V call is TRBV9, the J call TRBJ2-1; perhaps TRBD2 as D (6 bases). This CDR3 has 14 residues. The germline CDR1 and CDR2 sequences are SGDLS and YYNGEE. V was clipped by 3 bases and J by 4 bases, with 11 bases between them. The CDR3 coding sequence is TGTGCCAGCAGCGGTGGGACTTCGTACAATGAGCAGTTCTTC. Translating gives CASSGGTSYNEQFF.

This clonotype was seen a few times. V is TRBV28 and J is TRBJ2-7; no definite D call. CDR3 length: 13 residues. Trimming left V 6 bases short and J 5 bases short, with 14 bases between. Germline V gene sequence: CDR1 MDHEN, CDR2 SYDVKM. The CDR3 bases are TGTGCCAGCAGCCTTGAGTCCTTGGACGAGCAGTACTTC. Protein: CASSLESLDEQYF.

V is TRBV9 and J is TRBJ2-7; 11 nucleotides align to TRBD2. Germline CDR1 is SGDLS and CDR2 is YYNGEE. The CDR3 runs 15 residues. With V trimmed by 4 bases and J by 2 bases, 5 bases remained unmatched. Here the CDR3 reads CASSPVAGGPYEQYF. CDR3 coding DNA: TGTGCCAGCAGCCCTGTAGCGGGGGGGCCCTACGAGCAGTACTTC.